These T cell receptor beta chains were read from a single sample in a study of blood T cells in healthy people across ages. TCRdb independently ran MiXCR on the 5' RACE reads; one entry per CDR3 protein. The sample lists about 1 million distinct CDR3 sequences, under 45% occurring once. The sequencing input was blood. These receptors were collected from a woman between 55 and 75 years old in good health. CDR3s include the opening cysteine and the closing phenylalanine or tryptophan. D genes are given only for firm matches. The listing skips clone size in some rows; elsewhere it reads once, few, many or a size class.

once	TRBV3-1	TRBJ2-1	NA	TGTGCCAGCAGCCATCTCGAAGGTGAGCAGTTCTTC	CASSHLEGEQFF
NA	TRBV4-1	TRBJ2-5	TRBD1	TGCGCCAGCAGCCAGGCTCCCGGGACAGAAACTTACCAAGAGACCCAGTACTTC	CASSQAPGTETYQETQYF
once	TRBV14	TRBJ2-1	TRBD2	TGTGCCAGCAGCCAAGACCCAGCGGGAGCCGCTGAGCAGTTCTTC	CASSQDPAGAAEQFF
NA	TRBV6-2/TRBV6-3	TRBJ2-1	TRBD1	TGTGCCAGCAGACGACAGGGGGGAAAGACCCAGTTCTTC	CASRRQGGKTQFF
NA	TRBV5-1	TRBJ2-7	NA	TGCGCCAGCAGCTCCCCTCGAGCGGGCACCTACGAGCAGTACTTC	CASSSPRAGTYEQYF
NA	TRBV12-3/TRBV12-4	TRBJ1-4	TRBD1	TGTGCCAGCAGCCTACGACAGGGAAGTAATGAAAAACTGTTTTTT	CASSLRQGSNEKLFF
few	TRBV27	TRBJ1-2	NA	TGTGCCAGCAGTTCCACTCCGGGGATTTATGGCTACACCTTC	CASSSTPGIYGYTF
NA	TRBV11-2	TRBJ1-4	NA	TGTGCCAGCAGCATCGGAGGGGGACCTAATGAAAAACTGTTTTTT	CASSIGGGPNEKLFF
NA	TRBV2	TRBJ2-7	NA	TGTGCCAGCACTACCCAACAGGTGTACGAGCAGTACTTC	CASTTQQVYEQYF
NA	TRBV29-1	TRBJ2-7	NA	TGCAGCGTCCGATGGGGGACGTTCGAGCAGTACTTC	CSVRWGTFEQYF
NA	TRBV4-2	TRBJ2-5	TRBD1	TGTGCCAGCAGCCATGGGGACAGGGGGAGTAGGGAGACCCAGTACTTC	CASSHGDRGSRETQYF
NA	TRBV6-5	TRBJ2-1	NA	TGTGCCAGCAGCCGTCTACAGAGCTCCTACAATGAGCAGTTCTTC	CASSRLQSSYNEQFF
few	TRBV5-4	TRBJ1-4	NA	TGTGCCAGCAGCCCCGGAGGTCCTAATGAAAAACTGTTTTTT	CASSPGGPNEKLFF
NA	TRBV28	TRBJ1-6	NA	TGTGCCAGCAGTTTAAGGGGGGCGCGAAATTCACCCCTCCACTTT	CASSLRGARNSPLHF
NA	TRBV6-5	TRBJ1-2	TRBD1	TGTGCCAGCAGTTACTCGACAGGGGGCTCCTATGGCTACACCTTC	CASSYSTGGSYGYTF
once	TRBV27	TRBJ2-2	NA	TGTGCCAGCAGTTTATCGGGCCCCCCCGGGGAGCTGTTTTTT	CASSLSGPPGELFF
NA	TRBV7-2	TRBJ2-5	NA	TGTGCCAGCAGCCTTATGACTGAGTCGAGGGAGCAGTACTTC	CASSLMTESREQYF
NA	TRBV29-1	TRBJ1-2	TRBD1	TGCAGCGTCGTGACAGGGGGTAGTGTCGGTGGCTACACCTTC	CSVVTGGSVGGYTF
NA	TRBV7-3	TRBJ2-1	NA	TGTGCCAGCAGTATGTACCTTTACAATGAGCAGTTCTTC	CASSMYLYNEQFF
many	TRBV20-1	TRBJ2-1	NA	TGCAGTGCAAAACAGGGTTGGCGCCGTGAGCAGTTCTTC	CSAKQGWRREQFF
NA	TRBV7-8	TRBJ2-4	TRBD2	TGTGCCAGCAGCCCGAGGGAAGGGCAGGGAGGGGACATTCAGTACTTC	CASSPREGQGGDIQYF
NA	TRBV29-1	TRBJ1-2	NA	TGCAGCGTCGGCGACAGCCCCTCGGGGGGCTACACCTTC	CSVGDSPSGGYTF
NA	TRBV25-1	TRBJ2-7	NA	TGTGCCAGCAGTGGGGGGTACGGGCAGTACTTC	CASSGGYGQYF
NA	TRBV11-1	TRBJ2-7	TRBD2	TGTGCCAGCAGCCTCAGCCGCAGATGGGCAGCGGAGGGCGGGAGCTCCTACGAGCAGTACTTC	CASSLSRRWAAEGGSSYEQYF
few	TRBV29-1	TRBJ2-5	NA	TGCAGCGTTGCCCCGGGACAACAAGAGACCCAGTACTTC	CSVAPGQQETQYF
NA	TRBV29-1	TRBJ2-1	NA	TGCAGTGCTGGTCACGATGAGCAGTTCTTC	CSAGHDEQFF
NA	TRBV10-3	TRBJ2-7	NA	TGTGCCATCAGTGATGTCAGGGATGCCTACGAGCAGTACTTC	CAISDVRDAYEQYF
NA	TRBV9	TRBJ2-7	NA	TGTGCCAGCAGCGTGAGCGGAGCTGATATCTCCTACGAGCAGTACTTC	CASSVSGADISYEQYF
few	TRBV12-3/TRBV12-4	TRBJ2-5	NA	TGTGCCAGCAGTCCCGGGTCGGAGACCCAGTACTTC	CASSPGSETQYF
few	TRBV20-1	TRBJ2-1	NA	TGCAGTGCTACGGACTCAGGGATCGGTTACAATGAGCAGTTCTTC	CSATDSGIGYNEQFF
few	TRBV29-1	TRBJ2-1	TRBD2	TGCAGCGTTGTTAGCGGGAGGGCCCAGGGTAATGAGCAGTTCTTC	CSVVSGRAQGNEQFF
few	TRBV11-2	TRBJ2-1	TRBD2	TGTGCCAGCAGCCCCGGCGGGAGTGGAGTAGGCAATGAGCAGTTCTTC	CASSPGGSGVGNEQFF
few	TRBV29-1	TRBJ2-5	TRBD2	TGCAGCGTTGCACCGGGACTAGCGGTTCAAGAGACCCAGTACTTC	CSVAPGLAVQETQYF
NA	TRBV5-1	TRBJ2-5	TRBD2	TGCGCCAGCAGCTTGGGCCCGGCGGGAGGTTTAGAGACCCAGTACTTC	CASSLGPAGGLETQYF
NA	TRBV20-1	TRBJ2-3	NA	TGCAGTGCTTATGGGGGAAGCACAGATACGCAGTATTTT	CSAYGGSTDTQYF
many	TRBV10-3	TRBJ2-5	TRBD1	TGTGCCATCAGTGAGACAGGGGGTACCCAGTACTTC	CAISETGGTQYF
once	TRBV5-6	TRBJ2-3	TRBD1	TGTGCCAGCAGCTTGGAAGCCCGGGACAGGGGCCCAGATACGCAGTATTTT	CASSLEARDRGPDTQYF
NA	TRBV20-1	TRBJ2-7	NA	TGCAGTGCTAGGGAAAAGCGGCAAACCGCCTACGAGCAGTACTTC	CSAREKRQTAYEQYF
few	TRBV25-1	TRBJ2-1	NA	TGTGCCAGCAAAGCGACTAGACCGGGCAATGAGCAGTTCTTC	CASKATRPGNEQFF
NA	TRBV7-2	TRBJ1-5	NA	TGTGCCAGCAGGTTAGACAGGAATAGCAATCAGCCCCAGCATTTT	CASRLDRNSNQPQHF
NA	TRBV18	TRBJ2-5	NA	TGTGCCAGCTCACCCACCGGGACACCTCAAGAGACCCAGTACTTC	CASSPTGTPQETQYF
NA	TRBV5-5	TRBJ1-2	TRBD1	TGTGCCAGCAGCCCCGGACAGGGGTCCCCAGATGGCTACACCTTC	CASSPGQGSPDGYTF
NA	TRBV9	TRBJ1-1	NA	TGTGCCAGCAGCGTAGCATATCGGGTTGGGGACACTGAAGCTTTCTTT	CASSVAYRVGDTEAFF
NA	TRBV7-9	TRBJ1-5	NA	TGTGCCAGCAGCCCACAGGCGACGGGGGGGAGCAATCAGCCCCAGCATTTT	CASSPQATGGSNQPQHF
NA	TRBV5-1	TRBJ2-7	NA	TGCGCCAGCGGCTTGAAGGTGGCGGTCAGCGAGAATCGTTACGAGCAGTACTTC	CASGLKVAVSENRYEQYF
NA	TRBV15	TRBJ1-2	NA	TGTGCCACCAGCGCACCAGGGTTTGGCCATGGCTACACCTTC	CATSAPGFGHGYTF
NA	TRBV20-1	TRBJ2-1	NA	TGCAGTGCTAGAGATTGGGGGCTAGCGGCAGACAAGGTTTACAATGAGCAGTTCTTC	CSARDWGLAADKVYNEQFF
few	TRBV4-1	TRBJ2-7	NA	TGCGCCAGCAGCCAAGATTCTCTCAACGAGCAGTACTTC	CASSQDSLNEQYF
NA	TRBV2	TRBJ1-5	NA	TGTGCCAGCAGGCAGAGCAATCAGCCCCAGCATTTT	CASRQSNQPQHF
NA	TRBV20-1	TRBJ2-1	NA	TGCAGTGCTCCGGACGGAAACAATGAGCAGTTCTTC	CSAPDGNNEQFF
few	TRBV7-9	TRBJ2-1	NA	TGTGCCAGCAGCCTGGGCCCGTCAGGTAATGAGCAGTTCTTC	CASSLGPSGNEQFF
few	TRBV7-3	TRBJ2-3	TRBD1	TGTGCCAGCAGCTTAACGTCGCAGGGGGCGATGACAGATACGCAGTATTTT	CASSLTSQGAMTDTQYF
once	TRBV29-1	TRBJ2-1	NA	TGCAGCGTTGAAGAGGAAGCCTGGGAGACCCAGTTCTTC	CSVEEEAWETQFF
NA	TRBV29-1	TRBJ2-1	NA	TGCAGCGTTGAGCGGCTTGCCAATGAGCAGTTCTTC	CSVERLANEQFF